This TCR beta chain was identified in a study of blood T cells in healthy people across ages. Whole-study findings and limits: Per million T cells, TCR beta diversity dropped about linearly as age rose. From one million sequenced T cells, diversity estimates were lower bounds.

The authors extracted at least 5.5 micrograms of total RNA per sample. Combining a sample-barcoded 5' primer with a J-beta primer mix, a second PCR ran for roughly 7 to 12 cycles. Carrying 12 random nucleotides, a template-switch adaptor labeled each individual cDNA molecule. Via MiXCR, TCRdb re-called the 5' RACE reads, giving one row per CDR3 protein. The table has over a million distinct CDR3 sequences, approximately 39% seen once; the top ten hold roughly 3.7%. As to this clonotype: Antigen specificity is unknown.

The TCR comes from a woman aged 18-29 years in good health. The sample comprised blood.

As DNA, the CDR3 is TGCGCCAGCAGCTTGATGTCAGGAAACCAAGAGACCCAGTACTTC. This sequence encodes CASSLMSGNQETQYF. This sequence joins TRBV5-1 and TRBJ2-5; D call uncertain. V shed 1 base and J shed 0 bases, with 10 bases lying between them. Germline V gives CDR1 SGHRS, CDR2 YFSETQ. The CDR3 is 15 amino acids.